This TCR beta chain was documented in a study of T cells in Graves' hyperthyroidism and ophthalmopathy. Uncontrolled infection, other autoimmune disease, pregnancy and lactation each barred patients from inclusion. Clinical symptoms, serum thyroxine and TRAb, thyroid ultrasound and orbital computed tomography together formed the diagnostic basis. Amplification of TCR beta CDR3 regions was performed using RNA transcripts as template. TCR CDR3 underwent first-round RT-PCR with the HTBI primer set. TCRdb called the multiplex PCR reads again in MiXCR, with one record for every CDR3 protein. The data show around 200,000 distinct CDR3 sequences, with 15% to 20% seen just once and about 29% held by the top ten. This clonotype has ten or more counts. Its antigen is not identified. The junction had 5 bases not matched to a gene; V was cut back by 7 bases and J by 8 bases. The CDR3 is 14 amino acids. The germline V gene encodes CDR1 LNHDA and CDR2 SQIVND (reference sequence).

Study-wide findings and caveats: In validation, the model predicted ophthalmopathy. These predictions came a median roughly 6 months before onset.

This sequence originates from a woman aged 50 to 60 with Graves' hyperthyroidism. The chain links TRBV19 to TRBJ1-4, with TRBD1 identical over 12 bases. The sequencing input was blood. DNA for the CDR3: TGTGCCAGTACGGGACAGGGGGCGATCGAAAAACTGTTTTTT. This translates into CASTGQGAIEKLFF.